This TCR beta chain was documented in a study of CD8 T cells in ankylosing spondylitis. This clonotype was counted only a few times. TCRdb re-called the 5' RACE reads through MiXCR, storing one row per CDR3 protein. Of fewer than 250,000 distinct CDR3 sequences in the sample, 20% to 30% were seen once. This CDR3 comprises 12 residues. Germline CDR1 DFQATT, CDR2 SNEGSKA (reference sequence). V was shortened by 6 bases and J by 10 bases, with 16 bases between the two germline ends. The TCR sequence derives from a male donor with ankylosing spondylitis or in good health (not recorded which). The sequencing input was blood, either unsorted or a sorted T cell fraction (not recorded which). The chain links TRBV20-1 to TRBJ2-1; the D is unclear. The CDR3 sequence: CSAPSSSGEQFF. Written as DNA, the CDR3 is TGCAGTGCCCCCTCCAGCTCCGGGGAGCAGTTCTTC.